This section outlines one T cell receptor (beta chain) sequence together with its context. Its antigen remains unidentified. This sample also contains other DNA sequences that code for the same CDR3. Trimming cost V 0 bases and J 1 base, with 7 bases left between them. CDR3 length: 14 amino acids. Germline V CDR1 and CDR2: KGHSH, LQKENI. Selected positively for CCR7 and CD45RO-negative, naive CD8 cells excluded terminally differentiated effector memory CD45RA+ cells. Caucasian adults residing in Nashville, Tennessee made up all the donors. This specimen comes from a study of shared clonotypes between healthy human individuals. A deep-level run was used for the assay. The assay was immunoSEQ multiplex PCR, and TCRdb's table has in-frame clones only and misses some. The profile shows over 750,000 clones, around 96% of them singletons. General study findings and limits: A generally larger estimated richness was seen in naive subsets than in memory subsets. Sharing across four donors was highest in naive CD4 (roughly 5%) and lowest in memory CD8 (0.4%).

The chain links TRBV18 to TRBJ2-7; D is ambiguous. Source material: naive CD8+ T cells sorted from blood. The receptor comes from a young man in good health. In DNA form, the CDR3 reads TGTGCCAGCTCACCACCCGGGCCGTCCTACGAGCAGTACTTC. Its translation is CASSPPGPSYEQYF.